This T cell receptor beta chain was documented in a study of OX40 agonist ivuxolimab in advanced cancers. Study context: Of the participants, approximately 36% had some prior anti-PD-1, anti-PD-L1 or anti-CTLA-4 therapy, which was allowed.

Sequencing used immunoSEQ multiplex PCR; TCRdb keeps in-frame clones, though not all of them. Of 81,000 or so clones in the sample, more than 75% were seen once. Individuals having autoimmune disease history or systemic immunosuppression were not enrolled. Peripheral blood came from all dose cohorts at three timepoints. The CDR3 sequence is 13 residues long. V dropped 0 bases and J dropped 2 bases, with 4 bases sitting between them. CDR1 is LNHNV and CDR2 is YYDKDF in the germline V gene (reference sequence). The TCR was taken from an adult with an advanced solid tumor such as melanoma, head and neck, liver or kidney cancer. Material: CD4+ or CD8+ T cells sorted from blood, obtained in a trial of the OX40 agonist ivuxolimab. The chain recombines TRBV15 with TRBJ2-5; no reliable D call. CDR3 sequence: CATSRDQQETQYF. CDR3 nucleotide sequence: TGTGCCACCAGCAGAGATCAGCAAGAGACCCAGTACTTC.